This T cell receptor (beta chain) was identified in a study of blood T cells in healthy people across ages. The overall study: Every two T cells gave about one barcoded beta molecule via template switching. Study outcomes and limitations: Measured against age, TCR beta diversity per million T cells decreased in a roughly linear manner.

A second PCR, run for roughly 7 to 11 cycles, used a sample-barcoded 5' primer plus a J-beta primer mix. Carrying 12 random nucleotides, a template-switch adaptor labeled each individual cDNA molecule. TCRdb analysed the 5' RACE reads with MiXCR anew, one entry per CDR3 protein. The sample shows around 620,000 distinct CDR3 sequences, 27% of them seen only once. Every donor provided 9.5 to 10 milliliters of peripheral blood. The ends were cut back, 6 bases at V and 3 bases at J, with 15 bases in the middle. The length of the CDR3 is 15 residues. Germline V gives CDR1 SNHLY, CDR2 FYNNEI. This clonotype came up a few times. The antigen remains undetermined.

The chain links TRBV2 to TRBJ2-4, with a possible D match to TRBD2 (7 bases). Sequencing was performed on blood. This TCR was sampled from a woman aged 70-85 years in good health. The CDR3 region is CASSLNREGKNIQYF. DNA for the CDR3: TGTGCCAGCAGCCTGAACAGGGAGGGCAAAAACATTCAGTACTTC.